Only a few counts were recorded for the clone carrying this T cell receptor beta chain. Its specificity is not known. V shed 3 bases and J shed 7 bases, with 11 bases lying between them. CDR3 size: 13 residues. Germline lookup yields CDR1 SGHDT and CDR2 YYEEEE. MiXCR, run by TCRdb on the 5' RACE reads, gives a single entry per CDR3 protein. The sample lists around 310,000 distinct CDR3 sequences, 3% to 4.5% occurring once. These data come from a study of T cells after yellow fever vaccination. Turning to the study itself: Each low-cell-number fraction was prepared by means of SMART-Seq v4 Ultra Low Input. General study findings and limits: The secondary response showed a weaker magnitude and a faster peak, day 5 versus 15. Clonotypes found in both CD4 and CD8 compartments made up a small share. In post-booster samples, most primary-vaccination clones reappeared (96% CD4, 88% CD8).

The TCR sequence derives from a man aged 18 to 29 who received the YFV17D yellow fever vaccine. Sequencing used PBMCs, obtained 5 days after the yellow fever booster vaccination. V gene TRBV5-6 combines with J gene TRBJ2-1; tentative D call: TRBD2 (5 bases). For the CDR3, the DNA is TGTGCCAGCAGCTGGGAGTGGCGGAATGAGCAGTTCTTC. As protein: CASSWEWRNEQFF.